A single sample is the source of the 29 T cell receptor beta chains below, sequenced in a study of beta chain features in type 1 diabetes. Expressed TCRB transcripts were sequenced because the isolated RNA had all been reverse transcribed beforehand. Assay: immunoSEQ multiplex PCR; the TCRdb copy retains only in-frame clones and omits some. The table has around 450,000 clones, 10% to 12% seen once. Input material: naive CD4+ T cells from blood. These receptors all come from a woman younger than 35 in good health.

The chain employs TRBV6-5 and TRBJ2-7; a possible D gene is TRBD1 (5 bases). With 4 bases removed from V and 1 base from J, the gap between germline ends came to 14 bases. Germline lookup yields CDR1 MNHEY and CDR2 SVGAGI. The CDR3 spans 15 residues. CDR3 in amino acids: CASSSPTRGSYEQYF. The CDR3 bases are TGTGCCAGCAGTTCCCCGACAAGGGGTTCCTACGAGCAGTACTTC.

This chain uses TRBV9 with TRBJ1-1; D unclear. Trimming took 2 bases from V and 3 from J, leaving 11 bases between them. CDR3 size: 14 residues. Germline V gives CDR1 SGDLS, CDR2 YYNGEE. CDR3 amino acids: CASSVGNMDTEAFF. The DNA for the CDR3 is TGTGCCAGCAGCGTGGGCAATATGGACACTGAAGCTTTCTTT.

CDR3 coding DNA: TGTGCCAGCAGCTTTGAAGGAGCAGAAGCTTTCTTT. Amino acids: CASSFEGAEAFF. The J gene is TRBJ1-1, the V gene TRBV7-9; D unclear. V was shortened by 3 bases and J by 8 bases, with 10 bases between the two germline ends. The CDR3 consists of 12 residues. Germline V CDR1 and CDR2: SEHNR, FQNEAQ (reference sequence).

The chain uses TRBV5-4 and TRBJ2-7, with 7 bases matching TRBD1. CDR3 length: 12 amino acids. Trimming cost V 4 bases and J 7 bases; bases outside gene matches: 5. The germline CDR1 and CDR2 sequences are SGHNT and YYREEE (reference sequence). Written as DNA, the CDR3 is TGTGCCAGCAGCCCGGACAGGAGGGAGCAGTACGTC. Residues: CASSPDRREQYV.

This chain joins TRBV2 and TRBJ2-5, with TRBD1 matching over 7 bases. With 6 bases clipped from V and 2 bases from J, the junction kept 9 bases outside the gene matches. CDR1 and CDR2 (germline): SNHLY, FYNNEI. CDR3 length: 15 residues. CDR3 in amino acids: CASRKDRHFQETQYF. CDR3 bases: TGTGCCAGCAGGAAGGACAGGCACTTTCAAGAGACCCAGTACTTC. The full variable domain, completed using reference TRBV2 and TRBJ2-5, is EPEVTQTPSHQVTQMGQEVILRCVPISNHLYFYWYRQILGQKVEFLVSFYNNEISEKSEIFDDQFSVERPDGSNFTLKIRSTKLEDSAMYFCASRKDRHFQETQYFGPGTRLLVL.

Points on this clone: The junction differs from germline at one of its ends, possibly a read error. The V gene is TRBV18, the J gene TRBJ1-2; 8 bases map to TRBD1. Per the germline V gene, CDR1 is KGHSH and CDR2 is LQKENI. The CDR3 spans 12 residues. Here the CDR3 reads CASSPSPGQEFF. Written as DNA, the CDR3 is TGTGCCAGCTCACCGAGCCCGGGACAGGAGTTTTTC.

In its sample, this clone was seen a few times. V usage is TRBV11-2 and J usage is TRBJ2-1, with 7 positions matching TRBD2. The CDR3 consists of 15 residues. V lost 1 base and J lost 8; bases outside the gene matches: 8. Germline CDR1 is SGHAT and CDR2 is FQNNGV. The CDR3 bases are TGTGCCAGCAGCTTAGGCCAGCGGGACTCCCATGAGCAGTTCTTC. This sequence encodes CASSLGQRDSHEQFF.

J is TRBJ1-4 and V is TRBV7-2; 8 bases line up with TRBD1. CDR1 is SGHTA and CDR2 is FQGNSA in the germline V gene. The junction had 4 bases not matched to a gene; V was cut back by 4 bases and J by 6 bases. The CDR3 is made up of 14 amino acids. CDR3 amino acids: CASSSDRVDEKLFF. CDR3 nucleotides: TGTGCCAGCAGCTCGGACAGGGTGGATGAAAAACTGTTTTTT. Based on the CDR3 plus reference TRBV7-2 and TRBJ1-4, the full variable domain is GAGVSQSPSNKVTEKGKDVELRCDPISGHTALYWYRQSLGQGLEFLIYFQGNSAPDKSGLPSDRFSAERTGGSVSTLTIQRTQQEDSAVYLCASSSDRVDEKLFFGSGTQLSVL.

This clone occurred a few times. The rearrangement uses TRBV6-5 and TRBJ2-1; D unresolved. This CDR3 has 13 residues. Germline V gene lookup returns CDR1 MNHEY and CDR2 SVGAGI. V gave up 0 bases and J gave up 6 bases, with 6 bases separating them. DNA for the CDR3: TGTGCCAGCAGTTACTCCCGGAGCAATGAGCAGTTCTTC. Protein: CASSYSRSNEQFF.

The table lists this clone with a few counts. The V and J genes are TRBV7-2 and TRBJ1-2; D perhaps matches TRBD1 (5 bases). Per the germline V gene, CDR1 is SGHTA and CDR2 is FQGNSA. Trimming pared 0 bases from V and 8 bases from J, leaving 13 bases between. The CDR3 is made up of 14 amino acids. The CDR3 bases are TGTGCCAGCAGCTTAGCGTGGCAGGGCGGGGGCTACACCTTC. Amino acid sequence: CASSLAWQGGGYTF.

This clone was detected a few times. This rearrangement joins TRBV27 to TRBJ1-2, with 8 nucleotides matching TRBD1. The CDR3 runs to 14 residues. Germline V CDR1 and CDR2: MNHEY, SMNVEV (reference sequence). With V trimmed by 6 bases and J by 7 bases, 10 bases remained unmatched. The CDR3 sequence is CASRATGVHGGYTF. The CDR3 DNA reads TGTGCCAGCAGAGCGACAGGGGTCCACGGTGGCTACACCTTC.

This chain links TRBV5-8 with TRBJ2-1; 9 nucleotides agree with TRBD2. The CDR3 is 17 residues long. V dropped 4 bases and J dropped 3; count of bases not matched to a gene: 11. The germline V gene has CDR1 SGHTS and CDR2 YDEGEE. The CDR3 loop reads CASSRGTSLAGYNEQFF. CDR3 DNA: TGTGCCAGCAGCCGGGGGACTAGCCTGGCCGGCTACAATGAGCAGTTCTTC.

The CDR3 reads CAWRGQFEANGYTF. CDR3 in DNA: TGTGCCTGGAGAGGACAGTTCGAGGCAAATGGCTACACCTTC. The V gene is TRBV30, the J gene TRBJ1-2, with D possibly being TRBD1 (6 bases). Germline-derived CDR1 and CDR2 are GTSNPN and SVGIG (reference sequence). CDR3 length equals 14 residues. The ends were cut back, 3 bases at V and 6 bases at J, with 17 bases in the middle.

This clone was observed a few times. The chain links TRBV28 to TRBJ1-2; the D is unclear. With 6 bases removed from V and 3 bases from J, the gap between germline ends came to 14 bases. Germline values: CDR1 MDHEN, CDR2 SYDVKM. This CDR3 has 14 amino acids. CDR3 sequence: CASRLGWRDYGYTF. The CDR3 DNA reads TGTGCCAGCAGGTTGGGATGGAGGGACTATGGCTACACCTTC.

The V call is TRBV15, the J call TRBJ2-5; a weak D match, TRBD1 (6 bases). CDR1 and CDR2 (germline): LNHNV, YYDKDF (reference sequence). Trimming took off 3 bases at V and 5 bases at J, with 16 bases between the two ends. The CDR3 contains 15 residues. The CDR3 DNA reads TGTGCCACCAGCAGGCTCTCATTCACAGGGGAGACCCAGTACTTC. Residues: CATSRLSFTGETQYF.

The gene calls are TRBV7-9 and TRBJ2-1; 7 bases match TRBD1. With V trimmed by 7 bases and J by 8 bases, 11 bases remained unmatched. Germline loops: CDR1 SEHNR, CDR2 FQNEAQ (reference sequence). The CDR3 contains 14 residues. The CDR3 DNA is TGTGCCAGCACCATCACGGAAGGGGGCGATGAGCAGTTCTTC. Amino acids: CASTITEGGDEQFF.

The chain couples TRBV6-5 to TRBJ2-7; D gene ambiguous. This CDR3 spans 15 amino acids. With 0 bases removed from V and 2 bases from J, the gap between germline ends came to 11 bases. Germline CDR1 MNHEY, CDR2 SVGAGI. The CDR3 sequence: CASSYSEMLAYEQYF. The DNA for the CDR3 is TGTGCCAGCAGTTACTCGGAGATGTTGGCCTACGAGCAGTACTTC.

There are a few counts of this clone. This chain joins TRBV27 and TRBJ2-1; 7 nucleotides line up with TRBD1. The J segment lost 6 bases and the V segment lost 2 bases, leaving 1 base of the junction unmatched. The CDR3 sequence is 13 residues long. Germline V CDR1 and CDR2: MNHEY, SMNVEV (reference sequence). The CDR3 here is CASSLPGGNEQFF. DNA of the CDR3: TGTGCCAGCAGTTTACCAGGGGGCAATGAGCAGTTCTTC.

The chain recombines TRBV11-3 with TRBJ2-3, with a weak D call TRBD2 (6 bases). V lost 1 base and J lost 4, with 15 bases in between. Germline assignment: CDR1 SGHNT and CDR2 YENEEA. CDR3 size: 16 residues. The CDR3 DNA follows: TGTGCCAGCAGCTTAGTCCGGGAGTGGGGGTCAGATACGCAGTATTTT. Its protein is CASSLVREWGSDTQYF.

The V call is TRBV7-8, the J call TRBJ2-1, with 8 bases fitting TRBD1. The CDR3 runs 15 residues. With 7 bases clipped from V and 2 bases from J, the junction kept 7 bases outside the gene matches. Germline loops: CDR1 SGHVS, CDR2 FQNEAQ. The CDR3 loop is CASTGNRGTYNEQFF. The DNA of the CDR3 is TGTGCCAGCACTGGCAACAGGGGGACCTACAATGAGCAGTTCTTC.

The chain carries TRBV7-2 and TRBJ2-1; the D is unclear. CDR1 is SGHTA and CDR2 is FQGNSA in the germline V gene. The CDR3 contains 18 residues. V was trimmed by 5 bases and J by 0 bases, leaving 20 bases between them. In DNA form, the CDR3 reads TGTGCCAGCAGCCAACAGCCCATTGCGTCAAGCTCCTACAATGAGCAGTTCTTC. This sequence encodes CASSQQPIASSSYNEQFF.

This clone was observed a few times. This chain uses TRBV4-1 with TRBJ2-1, with D unresolved. The ends were cut back, 0 bases at V and 4 bases at J, with 7 bases in the middle. Per the germline V gene, CDR1 is MGHRA and CDR2 is YSYEKL. CDR3 length equals 14 residues. The CDR3 reads CASSQDEGYNEQFF. The CDR3 coding sequence is TGCGCCAGCAGCCAAGATGAAGGGTACAATGAGCAGTTCTTC.

The chain couples TRBV7-8 to TRBJ2-3; D may match TRBD1 or TRBD2 (5 bases each). The CDR3 covers 17 residues. The V gene lost 1 base and the J gene lost 4 bases, with 18 bases spanning the gap. CDR1 SGHVS and CDR2 FQNEAQ come from the germline V gene. The CDR3 DNA reads as TGTGCCAGCAGCTTAGGGGACGGAAGGATTGGCCCAGATACGCAGTATTTT. Translating it yields CASSLGDGRIGPDTQYF.

The rearrangement uses TRBV29-1 and TRBJ2-1; 7 positions match TRBD1. Germline V lookup: CDR1 SQVTM, CDR2 ANQGSEA. J lost 4 bases, V lost 6 bases, and 15 bases had no gene match. The CDR3 totals 16 residues. The CDR3 loop reads CSVEYNRQGWYNEQFF. The CDR3 nucleotides read TGCAGCGTCGAGTATAATAGACAGGGATGGTACAATGAGCAGTTCTTC.

This clone appeared many times. The chain couples TRBV9 to TRBJ2-2; D possibly matches TRBD1 or TRBD2 (5 bases each). The germline V gene encodes CDR1 SGDLS and CDR2 YYNGEE. CDR3 size: 15 residues. The V gene lost 2 bases and the J gene lost 2 bases, with 10 bases spanning the gap. The CDR3, as DNA: TGTGCCAGCAGCGTCCGGGACGGAAACACCGGGGAGCTGTTTTTT. Translation: CASSVRDGNTGELFF.

The chain employs TRBV4-3 and TRBJ2-7, with a possible D match to TRBD2 (5 bases). The germline gives CDR1 LGHNA, CDR2 YSLEER. This CDR3 region has 16 residues. V shed 4 bases and J shed 2 bases, with 18 bases lying between them. The CDR3 is CASSPGPEGPPYEQYF. DNA for the CDR3: TGCGCCAGCAGCCCCGGCCCAGAGGGCCCCCCCTACGAGCAGTACTTC.

This clone was detected a few times. The gene calls are TRBV11-2 and TRBJ2-5; 8 positions agree with TRBD1. The germline CDR1 and CDR2 sequences are SGHAT and FQNNGV. The length of the CDR3 is 14 residues. With 5 bases clipped from V and 7 bases from J, the junction kept 9 bases outside the gene matches. The CDR3 coding sequence is TGTGCCAGCAGCCGACGACAGGGGAGAGGGACCCAGTACTTC. Its protein product is CASSRRQGRGTQYF.

In its sample, this clone was seen a few times. V usage is TRBV14 and J usage is TRBJ1-6; possible D gene TRBD1, 5 bases. Germline lookup yields CDR1 SGHDN and CDR2 FVKESK. Trimming took off 4 bases at V and 12 bases at J, with 16 bases between the two ends. The CDR3 has 14 amino acids. The CDR3 nucleotides are TGTGCCAGCAGCCTCGGGACTACCAGGGTACCCCTCCACTTT. Its protein is CASSLGTTRVPLHF.

This clone was counted only a few times. The chain links TRBV29-1 to TRBJ2-6, with 7 bases lining up with TRBD1. The germline V gene has CDR1 SQVTM and CDR2 ANQGSEA. The CDR3 totals 15 residues. Losses at the gene ends were 7 bases for V and 1 base for J; bases not matched to a gene: 7. The DNA for the CDR3 is TGCAGCGCCAGAAAGACAGGGTCTGGGGCCAACGTCCTGACTTTC. This sequence encodes CSARKTGSGANVLTF.